Listed below are T cell receptor beta chains from one sample, sequenced in a study of shared clonotypes between healthy human individuals. Sequencing used immunoSEQ multiplex PCR; TCRdb keeps in-frame clones, though not all of them. The table records 850,000 to 1,100,000 clones, 70% to 80% of them present only once. Sample: memory CD4+ T cells from PBMCs. The receptors stem from a young man in good health. Some clones in this sample may be carry-over from other donors' samples. CDR3s include the opening cysteine and the closing phenylalanine or tryptophan. Fields, in order: J gene, V gene, D gene, clone size, CDR3 DNA, CDR3 protein. A D gene is named only where the DNA matches it firmly. Clone size appears in some rows only: once, few, many, or a class for an expanded clone.

>TRBJ2-1|TRBV5-1|TRBD2|.
TGCGCCAGCACCTTAGCGGGGGCCACCTACAATGAGCAGTTCTTC
CASTLAGATYNEQFF
>TRBJ2-5|TRBV7-3|TRBD2|.
TGTGCCAGCAGCTCCAGCGGGAGAAAAGAGACCCAGTACTTC
CASSSSGRKETQYF
>TRBJ2-1|TRBV5-4|.|.
TGTGCCAGCAGCAGAGGGGAGTTCTCCTACAATGAGCAGTTCTTC
CASSRGEFSYNEQFF
>TRBJ1-1|TRBV5-5|.|.
TGTGCCAGCAGCCCCACAGCGCTGAACACTGAAGCTTTCTTT
CASSPTALNTEAFF
>TRBJ1-5|TRBV28|.|.
TGTGCCAGCAGTTTATTTCAGAGGGATAGCAATCAGCCCCAGCATTTT
CASSLFQRDSNQPQHF
>TRBJ1-2|TRBV19|.|.
TGTGCCTCAAGATCGGGCAGGGCCGACGGCTACACCTTC
CASRSGRADGYTF
>TRBJ1-1|TRBV6-1|.|.
TGTGCCAGCAGTGATGAGGGGCTCACTGAAGCTTTCTTT
CASSDEGLTEAFF
>TRBJ2-7|TRBV11-2|.|.
TGTGCCAGCAGCTCCCCCAGCTACGAGCAGTACTTC
CASSSPSYEQYF
>TRBJ1-2|TRBV6-1|.|.
TGTGCCAGAAGCTTACAGTCGGGGAATAACTATGGCTACACCTTC
CARSLQSGNNYGYTF
>TRBJ1-1|TRBV18|.|.
TGTGCCAGCTCACCACCCCAGACAGGGAACACTGAAGCTTTCTTT
CASSPPQTGNTEAFF
>TRBJ1-1|TRBV5-1|.|.
TGCGCCAGCAGCTTGCGGCCGAACACTGAAGCTTTCTTT
CASSLRPNTEAFF
>TRBJ2-3|TRBV28|TRBD1|.
TGTGCCAGCAGTTTACCCCCCGGGACAGTCACAGATACGCAGTATTTT
CASSLPPGTVTDTQYF
>TRBJ1-4|TRBV6-1|.|many
TGTGCCACCCAAAGGGGGGGCATAACTAATGAAAAACTGTTTTTT
CATQRGGITNEKLFF
>TRBJ1-5|TRBV4-1|TRBD1|.
TGCGCCAGCAGCCGCCAGACAGGGGGGATTCAGCCCCAGCATTTT
CASSRQTGGIQPQHF